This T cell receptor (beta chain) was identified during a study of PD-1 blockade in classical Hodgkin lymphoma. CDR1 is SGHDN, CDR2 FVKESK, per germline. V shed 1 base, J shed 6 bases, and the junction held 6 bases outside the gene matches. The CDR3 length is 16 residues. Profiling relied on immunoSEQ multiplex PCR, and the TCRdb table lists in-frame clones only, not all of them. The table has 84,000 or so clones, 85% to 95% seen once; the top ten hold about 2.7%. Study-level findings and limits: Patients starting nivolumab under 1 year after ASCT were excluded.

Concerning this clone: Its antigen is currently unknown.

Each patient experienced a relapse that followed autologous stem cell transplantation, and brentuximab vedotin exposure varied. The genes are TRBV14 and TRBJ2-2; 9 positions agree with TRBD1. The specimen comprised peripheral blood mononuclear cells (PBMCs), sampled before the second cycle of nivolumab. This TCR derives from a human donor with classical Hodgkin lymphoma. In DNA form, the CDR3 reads TGTGCCAGCAGCCAAGTGCACAGGGGGCGATCCGGGGAGCTGTTTTTT. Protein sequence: CASSQVHRGRSGELFF.